The TCR beta chain under discussion was sequenced for a study of blood T cell repertoires in COVID-19. Overall study context: The cDNA or gDNA used as material had been derived from T cells, B-cell-depleted T cells, or PBMCs.

Cohorts were based on clinical histories the participants reported. Recovered status applied to Cohort 3 donors who had two consecutive negative PCRs. It also applied to those with clearance or with symptom resolution. V gave up 6 bases and J gave up 4 bases, with 7 bases separating them. There are 11 residues in the CDR3. The germline V gene encodes CDR1 MNHEY and CDR2 SVGAGI. As originally analysed: Cell counts per sample came from amplifying reference gene primers. Sequencing used immunoSEQ multiplex PCR; TCRdb keeps in-frame clones, though not all of them. V, J and clone size reflect that table, while D and trimming were determined from the DNA. Of roughly 200,000 clones in the sample, about nine tenths were seen once.

The specimen sequenced was PBMCs or T cells enriched from blood (not recorded which). This receptor was taken from a woman in her 30s who had recovered from COVID-19. The gene calls are TRBV6-5 and TRBJ2-7, with D perhaps TRBD1 (5 bases). CDR3: CASSAGYEQYF. CDR3 bases: TGTGCCAGCAGCGCAGGGTACGAGCAGTACTTC.